The 23 T cell receptor beta chains listed next were all sequenced from one sample in a study of T cell responses to AZD1222 COVID-19 vaccine. TCRdb keeps only in-frame clones here, not all; method: immunoSEQ multiplex PCR. This sample has around 140,000 clones, with about 92% found just once. The material sequenced was peripheral blood, taken 28 days after the second AZD1222 dose. These receptors originate from an adult who received the AZD1222 COVID-19 vaccine.

V and J are TRBV24-1 and TRBJ1-2; D is perhaps TRBD1 (5 bases). CDR1 is KGHDR, CDR2 SFDVKD, per germline. This CDR3 comprises 14 residues. V was trimmed by 3 bases and J by 7 bases, leaving 14 bases between them. Here the CDR3 reads CATSDGGTGGGYTF. CDR3 nucleotides: TGTGCCACCAGTGATGGGGGAACCGGGGGTGGCTACACCTTC.

This clone is a singleton in its sample. The chain is built from TRBV13 and TRBJ1-2; tentatively, D is TRBD1 (6 bases). Trimming cost V 10 bases and J 9 bases, with 24 bases left between them. Germline V lookup: CDR1 PRHDT, CDR2 FYEKMQ (reference sequence). This CDR3 is 14 amino acids long. The CDR3 bases are TGTGCCACAACCGACCGCAGGGGAACTCGTCGCTACACCTTC. It codes for CATTDRRGTRRYTF.

The rearrangement links TRBV4-2 to TRBJ1-1, with a tentative D call TRBD1 (6 bases). The germline V gene encodes CDR1 LGHNA and CDR2 YNFKEQ. V was trimmed by 4 bases and J by 5 bases, leaving 17 bases between them. This CDR3 has 15 residues. The CDR3 spells CASSPPLGAATEAFF. CDR3 in DNA: TGTGCCAGCAGCCCACCCTTGGGGGCGGCGACTGAAGCTTTCTTT.

The genes are TRBV20-1 and TRBJ2-3, with D tentatively TRBD2 (5 bases). This CDR3 comprises 11 residues. V was shortened by 5 bases and J by 6 bases, with 9 bases between the two germline ends. CDR1 DFQATT and CDR2 SNEGSKA come from the germline V gene (reference sequence). The CDR3 coding sequence is TGCAGTGCTGATACGGGGGATACGCAGTATTTT. Amino acid sequence: CSADTGDTQYF.

The chain recombines TRBV11-3 with TRBJ1-3, with D hard to call. V was cut by 3 bases and J by 3 bases, with 9 bases left in between. This CDR3 has 14 amino acids. Per germline, CDR1 SGHNT and CDR2 YENEEA. The CDR3 loop reads CASSFDTLGNTIYF. The CDR3 region has the DNA TGTGCCAGCAGCTTTGACACACTTGGAAACACCATATATTTT. The full variable domain, its missing parts supplied by reference TRBV11-3 and TRBJ1-3, is EAGVVQSPRYKIIEKKQPVAFWCNPISGHNTLYWYLQNLGQGPELLIRYENEEAVDDSQLPKDRFSAERLKGVDSTLKIQPAELGDSAVYLCASSFDTLGNTIYFGEGSWLTVV.

The chain recombines TRBV5-8 with TRBJ1-1; TRBD1 aligns across 9 bases. CDR1 is SGHTS, CDR2 YDEGEE, per germline. The trim removed 7 bases at V and 3 bases at J, leaving 16 bases unmatched. CDR3 length: 17 residues. CDR3 loop: CASRRDRERGWDTEAFF. CDR3 in DNA: TGTGCCAGCCGCCGGGACAGGGAGCGCGGTTGGGACACTGAAGCTTTCTTT.

As DNA, the CDR3 is TGTGCCAGCAGCAAAGACAGCGACCTTAGCAATCAGCCCCAGCATTTT. It is translated as CASSKDSDLSNQPQHF. The V call is TRBV5-8, the J call TRBJ1-5, with a possible D match to TRBD1 (5 bases). V dropped 4 bases and J dropped 0 bases, with 14 bases sitting between them. The CDR3 spans 16 residues. The V gene's germline CDR1 is SGHTS and CDR2 YDEGEE.

J is TRBJ2-7 and V is TRBV6-5; D is perhaps TRBD2 (5 bases). The CDR3 contains 15 residues. The germline CDR1 and CDR2 sequences are MNHEY and SVGAGI. Trimming shortened V by 0 bases and J by 6 bases, and 15 bases separated the two germline ends. The CDR3, as DNA: TGTGCCAGCAGTTACTCGAGGGCCGATCGAGGCGAGCAGTACTTC. Its translation is CASSYSRADRGEQYF.

The chain employs TRBV7-2 and TRBJ2-7; the match to TRBD2 covers 13 bases. V dropped 1 base and J dropped 2; count of bases not matched to a gene: 5. Germline lookup yields CDR1 SGHTA and CDR2 FQGNSA. The CDR3 length is 17 residues. The CDR3 loop is CASSLGEGLAGTYEQYF. The DNA of the CDR3 is TGTGCCAGCAGCTTAGGTGAGGGACTAGCGGGGACCTACGAGCAGTACTTC.

This chain connects TRBV19 to TRBJ2-3, with D unclear. This CDR3 is built from 15 residues. V shed 3 bases and J shed 1 base, with 11 bases lying between them. Germline assignment: CDR1 LNHDA and CDR2 SQIVND (reference sequence). CDR3 sequence (DNA): TGTGCCAGTAGTATTGGAGTTCGGGGCACAGATACGCAGTATTTT. Protein product: CASSIGVRGTDTQYF.

CDR3 sequence (DNA): TGTGCCAGCAGTGAACTTAAGACAGTTACCCACTACGAGCAGTACTTC. This translates into CASSELKTVTHYEQYF. The chain carries TRBV2 and TRBJ2-7, with D possibly TRBD1 on 5 matching bases. The ends were cut back, 2 bases at V and 3 bases at J, with 17 bases in the middle. The CDR3 covers 16 residues. CDR1 and CDR2 (germline): SNHLY, FYNNEI.

The V gene is TRBV14, the J gene TRBJ1-6; 7 positions agree with TRBD1. V lost 0 bases and J lost 10; bases outside the gene matches: 6. CDR3 length: 15 amino acids. Germline CDR1 reads SGHDN; CDR2 reads FVKESK. CDR3 in amino acids: CASSQEAGGDSPLHF. The CDR3 coding sequence is TGTGCCAGCAGCCAAGAGGCAGGGGGAGACTCACCCCTCCACTTT.

This clone was seen only once. V gene TRBV28 combines with J gene TRBJ1-5; D unresolved. V lost 4 bases and J lost 4, with 20 bases in between. Per germline, CDR1 MDHEN and CDR2 SYDVKM. This CDR3 is 17 amino acids long. CDR3 loop: CASSYPVEVKRNQPQHF. CDR3 sequence (DNA): TGTGCCAGCAGTTACCCGGTGGAAGTCAAGCGTAATCAGCCCCAGCATTTT.

The V and J genes are TRBV6-1 and TRBJ1-1; D uncertain. Between the trimmed V and J ends, which lost 1 base and 11 bases, there was a span of 11 bases. The CDR3 is 12 residues long. Germline assignment: CDR1 MNHNS and CDR2 SASEGT. The CDR3 loop reads CASSEVGLVAFF. The CDR3 DNA reads TGTGCCAGCAGTGAAGTGGGGTTGGTGGCTTTCTTT.

CDR3 coding DNA: TGCGCCAGCAGCTTGCGACCGGGATTTGATGGGACCCAGTACTTC. Translation: CASSLRPGFDGTQYF. The J gene is TRBJ2-5, the V gene TRBV5-1, with D perhaps TRBD2 (5 bases). From germline, CDR1 is SGHRS and CDR2 YFSETQ. The CDR3 length is 15 residues. V lost 1 base and J lost 7, with 17 bases in between.

The chain is built from TRBV30 and TRBJ1-1; D possibly corresponds to TRBD1 (6 bases). This CDR3 has 14 amino acids. Germline V gene lookup returns CDR1 GTSNPN and CDR2 SVGIG (reference sequence). Trimming cost V 1 base and J 4 bases, with 13 bases left between them. CDR3 sequence: CAWSDQGPGTEAFF. In nucleotides, the CDR3 is TGTGCCTGGAGTGATCAGGGGCCGGGCACTGAAGCTTTCTTT.

The genes are TRBV4-1 and TRBJ1-1; 9 bases agree with TRBD1. Germline CDR1 is MGHRA and CDR2 is YSYEKL. CDR3 size: 14 residues. The ends lost 7 bases at V and 3 bases at J; junction bases unmatched: 6. CDR3: CASTLQGADTEAFF. The DNA for the CDR3 is TGCGCCAGCACGCTACAGGGGGCCGACACTGAAGCTTTCTTT.

The gene calls are TRBV9 and TRBJ2-5, with 10 bases that match TRBD2. Germline CDR1 is SGDLS and CDR2 is YYNGEE. J gave up 2 bases and V 3 bases, and 7 bases lay outside the gene matches. The CDR3 has 16 residues. Here the CDR3 reads CASSAGGSGGQETQYF. DNA for the CDR3: TGTGCCAGCAGCGCCGGGGGTAGCGGGGGGCAAGAGACCCAGTACTTC.

This clone was found a few times. The V call is TRBV6-1, the J call TRBJ2-7; TRBD1 matches 8 bases. CDR1 and CDR2 from the germline V gene are MNHNS and SASEGT. CDR3 length: 15 residues. With V trimmed by 1 base and J by 7 bases, 9 bases remained unmatched. CDR3 region: CASSEEDRASREQYF. The CDR3 region has the DNA TGTGCCAGCAGTGAAGAGGACAGGGCTTCTCGGGAGCAGTACTTC.

V usage is TRBV25-1 and J usage is TRBJ2-1; 15 bases map to TRBD2. The V segment lost 3 bases and the J segment 2 bases; nucleotides outside the gene matches: 5. From germline, CDR1 is MGHDK and CDR2 SYGVNS. The CDR3 spans 18 residues. This chain's CDR3 is CASSDYRTSGRAYNEQFF. For the CDR3, the DNA is TGTGCCAGCAGTGACTACCGGACTAGCGGGAGGGCCTACAATGAGCAGTTCTTC. Looking up the rest from reference TRBV25-1 and TRBJ2-1 gives the full variable domain: EADIYQTPRYLVIGTGKKITLECSQTMGHDKMYWYQQDPGMELHLIHYSYGVNSTEKGDLSSESTVSRIRTEHFPLTLESARPSHTSQYLCASSDYRTSGRAYNEQFFGPGTRLTVL.

CDR3 sequence reads: CASSDNRGSYGYTF. CDR3 coding DNA: TGTGCCAGCAGTGACAACAGGGGAAGCTATGGCTACACCTTC. The chain combines TRBV6-1 with TRBJ1-2; TRBD1 aligns across 7 bases. Losses at the gene ends were 3 bases for V and 4 bases for J; bases not matched to a gene: 5. The CDR3 totals 14 residues. The germline V gene has CDR1 MNHNS and CDR2 SASEGT.

This clone turned up a few times. The chain uses TRBV7-2 and TRBJ1-5; D not certain. V lost 5 bases and J lost 6, with 11 bases in between. CDR1 and CDR2 (germline): SGHTA, FQGNSA. CDR3 length equals 13 residues. The CDR3 nucleotides are TGTGCCAGCAGCCTCCCCGAGCCTCAGCCCCAGCATTTT. Translation: CASSLPEPQPQHF.

The V call is TRBV12-3 or TRBV12-4, the J call TRBJ1-4; D ambiguous. Deletions cut 8 bases from V and 2 bases from J, with 9 bases between. The CDR3 extends over 13 amino acids. CDR3 in DNA: TGTGCCAGCCGGCCCTGGACTAATGAAAAACTGTTTTTT. Amino acids: CASRPWTNEKLFF.